This T cell receptor beta chain was profiled in a study of T cell repertoires in cytomegalovirus infection. Study-level information: Matching HLA type, along with CMV infection, was indicated by public TCR beta signatures. General study points: HLA-C-restricted CMV clonotypes gave the most frequent clonotype in two of eight donors. Summed public TCR beta family frequency identified CMV carriers bearing the relevant HLA.

TCRdb called the reads again in MiXCR, with one record for every CDR3 protein. This sample yields around 320,000 distinct CDR3 sequences, of which over 7.5% are seen a single time; around 4% belongs to the top ten. The CDR3 contains 16 residues. CDR1 SSHAT and CDR2 FNYEAQ come from the germline V gene (reference sequence). With V trimmed by 5 bases and J by 4 bases, 10 bases remained unmatched. This clonotype has ten or more counts. Its antigen is still unknown. The chain uses TRBV7-7 and TRBJ2-5; 10 positions agree with TRBD2. The TCR was taken from a human donor in good health (CMV status not recorded). Some clones in this sample may be carry-over from other donors' samples. The specimen sequenced was PBMCs. This chain's CDR3 is CASSQELAGNLETQYF. In DNA, the CDR3 is TGTGCCAGCAGCCAAGAACTAGCGGGAAACTTAGAGACCCAGTACTTC.